The rows below give T cell receptor beta chains drawn from one sample of a study of cytomegalovirus exposure and HLA in healthy donors. Measured with immunoSEQ multiplex PCR; TCRdb has only the in-frame clones, and not every one. This sample has 150,000 to 200,000 clones, with approximately 80% found just once. Sequenced: PBMCs. All receptors derive from a man aged 45 to 65 in good health and CMV-seropositive. Each CDR3 is given with its conserved first and last residue. D genes are given only for firm matches. Where a row states a size, it is once, few, many or the class of an expanded clone; other rows omit it.

abundance: -
j_gene: TRBJ1-1
d_gene: -
v_gene: TRBV9
CDR3nt: TGTGCCAGCAGCCCAGGGGCCATGAACACTGAAGCTTTCTTT
CDR3aa: CASSPGAMNTEAFF

abundance: -
j_gene: TRBJ2-2
d_gene: -
v_gene: TRBV4-3
CDR3nt: TGCGCCAGCAGCCAGATCCCCCACCGGGTCCTTCGGGGGGAGCTGTTTTTT
CDR3aa: CASSQIPHRVLRGELFF

abundance: few
j_gene: TRBJ2-3
d_gene: TRBD2
v_gene: TRBV4-1
CDR3nt: TGCGCCAGCACCGAGCCGGGACTAGCTGCAGATACGCAGTATTTT
CDR3aa: CASTEPGLAADTQYF

abundance: -
j_gene: TRBJ1-2
d_gene: TRBD1
v_gene: TRBV19
CDR3nt: TGTGCCAGTAGTACACAGGGGAACTATGGCTACACCTTC
CDR3aa: CASSTQGNYGYTF

abundance: -
j_gene: TRBJ2-1
d_gene: -
v_gene: TRBV2
CDR3nt: TGTGCCAGTGGAGGAGGGTATTCTTTCGGTGAGCAGTTCTTC
CDR3aa: CASGGGYSFGEQFF

abundance: -
j_gene: TRBJ2-7
d_gene: -
v_gene: TRBV28
CDR3nt: TGTGCCAGCAGTTCTTACGTGAGATACGAGCAGTACTTC
CDR3aa: CASSSYVRYEQYF

abundance: -
j_gene: TRBJ1-4
d_gene: TRBD1
v_gene: TRBV9
CDR3nt: TGTGCCAGCAGCCCTCCGGGACAGGGGGCCGGAAAACTGTTTTTT
CDR3aa: CASSPPGQGAGKLFF

abundance: few
j_gene: TRBJ2-7
d_gene: TRBD1
v_gene: TRBV11-2
CDR3nt: TGTGCCAGCAGCAAATCCGGGACAGGGATCTACGAGCAGTACTTC
CDR3aa: CASSKSGTGIYEQYF

abundance: -
j_gene: TRBJ1-1
d_gene: TRBD1
v_gene: TRBV5-1
CDR3nt: TGCGCCAGCAGCCTGGCCCGGGACAGTAGCCTTATGAACACTGAAGCTTTCTTT
CDR3aa: CASSLARDSSLMNTEAFF

abundance: few
j_gene: TRBJ1-1
d_gene: TRBD1
v_gene: TRBV6-5
CDR3nt: TGTGCCAGCAGTTACTCGACAGGGTACGCTGAAGCTTTCTTT
CDR3aa: CASSYSTGYAEAFF

abundance: -
j_gene: TRBJ1-1
d_gene: TRBD1
v_gene: TRBV9
CDR3nt: TGTGCCAGCAACCAGAATCAGGCAGGGGGTAACACTGAAGCTTTCTTT
CDR3aa: CASNQNQAGGNTEAFF

abundance: -
j_gene: TRBJ1-6
d_gene: TRBD1
v_gene: TRBV5-1
CDR3nt: TGCGCCAGCAGCAGGATAGGGGGCGCAGATAATTCACCCCTCCACTTT
CDR3aa: CASSRIGGADNSPLHF

abundance: -
j_gene: TRBJ1-3
d_gene: -
v_gene: TRBV18
CDR3nt: TGTGCCAGCTCCCTCCGGGGACTGAGCTCTGGAAACACCATATATTTT
CDR3aa: CASSLRGLSSGNTIYF

abundance: -
j_gene: TRBJ1-5
d_gene: -
v_gene: TRBV28
CDR3nt: TGTGCCAGCAGTTCACCCCCAGGGCTTGGACAGCCCCAGCATTTT
CDR3aa: CASSSPPGLGQPQHF

abundance: -
j_gene: TRBJ1-6
d_gene: -
v_gene: TRBV30
CDR3nt: TGTGCCTGGAGTGAGCTCAATTCACCCCTCCACTTT
CDR3aa: CAWSELNSPLHF

abundance: -
j_gene: TRBJ2-7
d_gene: TRBD1
v_gene: TRBV6-1
CDR3nt: TGTGCCAGCTTTACTTCGGGACAGGCCACCGGGGGACAGTACTTC
CDR3aa: CASFTSGQATGGQYF

abundance: -
j_gene: TRBJ2-7
d_gene: TRBD1
v_gene: TRBV28
CDR3nt: TGTGCCAGCAGTTCCCAAGGTTCCGGGACAGGGGGCGTCTACGAGCAGTACTTC
CDR3aa: CASSSQGSGTGGVYEQYF

abundance: -
j_gene: TRBJ2-3
d_gene: -
v_gene: TRBV5-1
CDR3nt: TGCGCCAGCAGCTTGTCCCTAGCGAGCAGTGATACGCAGTATTTT
CDR3aa: CASSLSLASSDTQYF

abundance: -
j_gene: TRBJ2-4
d_gene: TRBD1
v_gene: TRBV19
CDR3nt: TGTGCCAGTAGTATTCAAGGGGGCACAAACATTCAGTACTTC
CDR3aa: CASSIQGGTNIQYF

abundance: -
j_gene: TRBJ1-1
d_gene: -
v_gene: TRBV7-2
CDR3nt: TGTGCCAGCAGCCGACAGCTGAACACTGAAGCTTTCTTT
CDR3aa: CASSRQLNTEAFF

abundance: -
j_gene: TRBJ1-5
d_gene: -
v_gene: TRBV10-3
CDR3nt: TGTGCCATCAGTGGTGAACTCAATCAGCCCCAGCATTTT
CDR3aa: CAISGELNQPQHF

abundance: -
j_gene: TRBJ2-7
d_gene: -
v_gene: TRBV9
CDR3nt: TGTGCCAGCAGCGTAGGGTTCTCCGGGTCCTACGAGCAGTACTTC
CDR3aa: CASSVGFSGSYEQYF

abundance: -
j_gene: TRBJ2-7
d_gene: TRBD1
v_gene: TRBV5-1
CDR3nt: TGCGCCAGCAGCTTGGGACAGGGGTTACACGAGCAGTACTTC
CDR3aa: CASSLGQGLHEQYF

abundance: -
j_gene: TRBJ1-5
d_gene: -
v_gene: TRBV5-6
CDR3nt: TGTGCCAGCAGCTACGGGGTGGGAGGCAATCAGCCCCAGCATTTT
CDR3aa: CASSYGVGGNQPQHF

abundance: -
j_gene: TRBJ2-5
d_gene: TRBD2
v_gene: TRBV7-6
CDR3nt: TGTGCCAGCAGCCCCCAGGGAGGGAGAGAGACCCAGTACTTC
CDR3aa: CASSPQGGRETQYF

abundance: -
j_gene: TRBJ2-3
d_gene: -
v_gene: TRBV5-6
CDR3nt: TGTGCCAGCAGCCTGGGGGGGGGCGGTCCAGATACGCAGTATTTT
CDR3aa: CASSLGGGGPDTQYF

abundance: -
j_gene: TRBJ2-3
d_gene: -
v_gene: TRBV9
CDR3nt: TGTGCCAGCAGCGCAAACAGGGTTTCGGATACGCAGTATTTT
CDR3aa: CASSANRVSDTQYF

abundance: few
j_gene: TRBJ1-1
d_gene: -
v_gene: TRBV5-1
CDR3nt: TGCGCCAGCAGCTTGGGGACCGGGGATTGGGCTTTCTTT
CDR3aa: CASSLGTGDWAFF

abundance: -
j_gene: TRBJ1-5
d_gene: -
v_gene: TRBV15
CDR3nt: TGTGCCACCAGCAGAATTGGACAGATTAGCAATCAGCCCCAGCATTTT
CDR3aa: CATSRIGQISNQPQHF

abundance: -
j_gene: TRBJ1-1
d_gene: -
v_gene: TRBV30
CDR3nt: TGTGCCTGGAAAGGTCCTCAGACCATCTCGGGCACTGAAGCTTTCTTT
CDR3aa: CAWKGPQTISGTEAFF

abundance: once
j_gene: TRBJ2-7
d_gene: TRBD2
v_gene: TRBV27
CDR3nt: TGTGCCAGCAGTCTTACCCCTAGTAGCGGGTATGGCTACGAGCAGTACTTC
CDR3aa: CASSLTPSSGYGYEQYF

abundance: -
j_gene: TRBJ2-2
d_gene: TRBD2
v_gene: TRBV19
CDR3nt: TGTGCCAGTAGTTGGGGACTAAACACCGGGGAGCTGTTTTTT
CDR3aa: CASSWGLNTGELFF

abundance: few
j_gene: TRBJ1-1
d_gene: -
v_gene: TRBV14
CDR3nt: TGTGCCAGCAGCTTGCCGGGACACCGGAACACTGAAGCTTTCTTT
CDR3aa: CASSLPGHRNTEAFF

abundance: -
j_gene: TRBJ1-5
d_gene: TRBD1
v_gene: TRBV19
CDR3nt: TGTGCCAGTAGCAGAGACAGGGCTTTTAGCAATCAGCCCCAGCATTTT
CDR3aa: CASSRDRAFSNQPQHF

abundance: few
j_gene: TRBJ2-7
d_gene: -
v_gene: TRBV4-3
CDR3nt: TGCGCCAGCAGCCAAGATCTGCGGACAAAGTCCTACGAGCAGTACTTC
CDR3aa: CASSQDLRTKSYEQYF

abundance: few
j_gene: TRBJ1-3
d_gene: -
v_gene: TRBV7-2
CDR3nt: TGTGCCAGCAGCTTAGAAGGGGAATCTGGAAACACCATATATTTT
CDR3aa: CASSLEGESGNTIYF

abundance: -
j_gene: TRBJ2-3
d_gene: -
v_gene: TRBV28
CDR3nt: TGTGCCAGCAGTCCAGGTGGGACAGATACGCAGTATTTT
CDR3aa: CASSPGGTDTQYF

abundance: once
j_gene: TRBJ2-7
d_gene: -
v_gene: TRBV4-1
CDR3nt: TGCGCCAGCAGTCTTGGACTGACAGGACTCTACGAGCAGTACTTC
CDR3aa: CASSLGLTGLYEQYF

abundance: -
j_gene: TRBJ1-1
d_gene: -
v_gene: TRBV9
CDR3nt: TGTGCCAGCAGCGTGGGGCAGGACCTCGAAGCTTTCTTT
CDR3aa: CASSVGQDLEAFF

abundance: -
j_gene: TRBJ2-7
d_gene: -
v_gene: TRBV15
CDR3nt: TGTGCCACCAGCAGAGATAGTACAGACTACGAGCAGTACTTC
CDR3aa: CATSRDSTDYEQYF

abundance: -
j_gene: TRBJ1-2
d_gene: -
v_gene: TRBV11-3
CDR3nt: TGTGCCAGCAGCTTAGGCCGAACGCCGGTTCACAACTATGGCTACACCTTC
CDR3aa: CASSLGRTPVHNYGYTF

abundance: -
j_gene: TRBJ2-1
d_gene: -
v_gene: TRBV9
CDR3nt: TGTGCCAGCAGCGCGTACTGGGCAACTTACAATGAGCAGTTCTTC
CDR3aa: CASSAYWATYNEQFF

abundance: -
j_gene: TRBJ1-1
d_gene: TRBD1
v_gene: TRBV6-5
CDR3nt: TGTGCCAGCAGTTACTCGGACAGGGTAGCTTTCTTT
CDR3aa: CASSYSDRVAFF